The 20 T cell receptor beta chains below all came from one sample that was sequenced in a study of T cell repertoires in cytomegalovirus infection (dated by TCRdb to about 2019). Their specific antigens are unknown. This sample was sequenced with an Illumina HiSeq 1500. TCRdb's own reprocessing of the public reads used fastp at Q25 and MiXCR and kept productive beta chains. Identical CDR3 proteins give one entry, which carries the most common genes and DNA. The sample has fewer than 1,000,000 distinct CDR3 sequences on record, under 40% of them singletons. 13% of the sample lies in the top ten. What the treatment or condition label conveys for this sample: in vitro stimulation with specific CMV peptide epitopes to enrich CMV-specific T cells. The starting material was cultured CD8+ T cells from PBMCs, obtained from culture after CMV antigen stimulation. These TCRs come from a human donor in good health (CMV status not recorded). Some clones in this sample may be carry-over from other donors' samples.

A few counts support this clonotype. This chain links TRBV7-2 with TRBJ1-5; 7 nucleotides match TRBD1. CDR3 length equals 15 residues. CDR1 SGHTA and CDR2 FQGNSA come from the germline V gene. Losses at the gene ends were 4 bases for V and 5 bases for J; bases not matched to a gene: 8. This chain's CDR3 is CASSSRGRKDQPQHF. The CDR3 DNA is TGTGCCAGCAGCTCAAGGGGGCGCAAAGATCAGCCCCAGCATTTT.

This clonotype turned up a few times. This chain joins TRBV27 and TRBJ1-1; D remains ambiguous. Looked up from germline, CDR1 is MNHEY and CDR2 is SMNVEV (reference sequence). The CDR3 consists of 13 residues. Trimming took off 8 bases at V and 7 bases at J, with 17 bases between the two ends. CDR3 in amino acids: CASALVPPIEAFF. The DNA for the CDR3 is TGTGCCAGCGCGCTTGTCCCACCCATTGAAGCTTTCTTT.

V is TRBV6-1 and J is TRBJ2-3, with D possibly matching TRBD2 (6 bases). The V gene lost 3 bases and the J gene lost 3 bases, with 16 bases spanning the gap. CDR3 length: 16 amino acids. Per the germline V gene, CDR1 is MNHNS and CDR2 is SASEGT. In DNA, the CDR3 is TGTGCCAGCAGTGAGGGACTCCACCTGGGGACAGATACGCAGTATTTT. It specifies CASSEGLHLGTDTQYF.

In this sample, this clonotype turned up many times. V usage is TRBV7-8 and J usage is TRBJ1-2, with 9 bases aligning to TRBD1. Germline CDR1 SGHVS, CDR2 FQNEAQ. Trimming at V came to 3 bases and at J to 7 bases, leaving 24 bases not matched to a gene. The CDR3 sequence is 20 residues long. The chain's CDR3 is CASSLSRTGEVSGLGGGYTF. DNA of the CDR3: TGTGCCAGCAGCTTGTCGCGGACAGGGGAGGTGTCGGGCCTGGGGGGTGGCTACACCTTC.

The rearrangement joins TRBV12-3 or TRBV12-4 to TRBJ2-7, with no clear D. Between the trimmed V and J ends, which lost 6 bases and 5 bases, there was a span of 14 bases. The CDR3 runs to 13 residues. The CDR3 loop is CASSPPRVHEQYF. CDR3 sequence (DNA): TGTGCCAGCAGCCCTCCAAGGGTCCACGAGCAGTACTTC.

This rearrangement joins TRBV6-2 or TRBV6-3 to TRBJ2-2; 8 bases line up with TRBD2. The CDR3 runs 15 residues. After removal of 2 bases from V and 6 bases from J, the junction contained 5 bases not matched to a gene. Germline CDR1 reads MNHEY; CDR2 reads SVGEGT. CDR3 nucleotides: TGTGCCAGCAGTTACCGGGGGGGCGGCTCCGGGGAGCTGTTTTTT. Amino acids: CASSYRGGGSGELFF.

The table lists this clonotype with a few counts. This rearrangement joins TRBV12-3 or TRBV12-4 to TRBJ2-2; D possibly corresponds to TRBD1 (5 bases). CDR3 size: 13 residues. V lost 3 bases and J 6 bases, leaving 8 bases between the germline ends. The CDR3 DNA is TGTGCCAGCAGTTTTAAGGGGCCCGGGGAGCTGTTTTTT. As protein: CASSFKGPGELFF.

The genes are TRBV7-6 and TRBJ2-1; 13 bases line up with TRBD2. The CDR3 runs 23 residues. The germline V gene has CDR1 SGHVS and CDR2 FNYEAQ. V gave up 6 bases and J gave up 0 bases; unmatched junction bases: 23. The CDR3 is CASSTRLTSGGQSTSSSYNEQFF. The CDR3 region has the DNA TGTGCCAGCAGTACCCGTCTGACTAGCGGGGGGCAATCCACCTCGAGCTCCTACAATGAGCAGTTCTTC. The variable domain in full, completed from reference TRBV7-6 and TRBJ2-1, reads GAGVSQSPRYKVTKRGQDVALRCDPISGHVSLYWYRQALGQGPEFLTYFNYEAQQDKSGLPNDRFSAERPEGSISTLTIQRTEQRDSAMYRCASSTRLTSGGQSTSSSYNEQFFGPGTRLTVL.

This clonotype has at least ten counts. The V call is TRBV7-6, the J call TRBJ2-1, with TRBD2 identical over 9 bases. Trimming removed 3 bases from V and 7 bases from J; junction bases left unmatched: 4. Germline values: CDR1 SGHVS, CDR2 FNYEAQ. CDR3 size: 14 residues. The CDR3 protein is CASSFSSGGNEQFF. The CDR3 DNA reads TGTGCCAGCAGCTTTTCCAGCGGGGGGAATGAGCAGTTCTTC.

This clonotype was seen repeatedly, ten times or more. V gene TRBV7-2 combines with J gene TRBJ1-1; D gene uncertain. The V end lost 2 bases, the J end lost 3 bases, and 10 bases lay between the germline ends. Germline V gene sequence: CDR1 SGHTA, CDR2 FQGNSA. The CDR3 spans 14 residues. The CDR3 DNA reads as TGTGCCAGCAGCTTATTATCTGGGGACACTGAAGCTTTCTTT. Its protein product is CASSLLSGDTEAFF.

This sequence joins TRBV6-4 and TRBJ2-1, with unresolved D. The germline V gene has CDR1 MRHNA and CDR2 SNTAGT. V gave up 3 bases and J gave up 6 bases, with 9 bases separating them. This CDR3 has 13 residues. CDR3 loop: CASSDKGPNEQFF. The CDR3 DNA reads TGTGCCAGCAGTGATAAGGGCCCCAATGAGCAGTTCTTC.

This clonotype was seen a handful of times. The chain carries TRBV7-9 and TRBJ2-7; D remains ambiguous. The CDR3 length is 13 residues. The germline V gene encodes CDR1 SEHNR and CDR2 FQNEAQ (reference sequence). Trimming removed 5 bases at V and 3 bases at J, with 11 bases between. The CDR3 coding sequence is TGTGCCAGCAGCGAGGCGAACGTCTACGAGCAGTACTTC. Translation: CASSEANVYEQYF.

In this sample, this clonotype turned up a few times. The chain uses TRBV27 and TRBJ1-1; D is possibly TRBD1 (5 bases). Trimming removed 5 bases from V and 4 bases from J, with 11 bases in between. CDR1 and CDR2 (germline): MNHEY, SMNVEV (reference sequence). The CDR3 runs to 13 residues. The CDR3 is CASSPGGTTEAFF. DNA for the CDR3: TGTGCCAGCAGTCCCGGGGGGACCACTGAAGCTTTCTTT.

This sequence joins TRBV6-1 and TRBJ2-7; D perhaps matches TRBD1 (5 bases). Per the germline V gene, CDR1 is MNHNS and CDR2 is SASEGT. The CDR3 sequence is 15 residues long. V shed 5 bases and J shed 6 bases, with 20 bases lying between them. As DNA, the CDR3 is TGTGCCAGCAGTTTCTCACAGGACGTGGGTGGCGAGCAGTACGTC. It specifies CASSFSQDVGGEQYV.

The chain combines TRBV4-1 with TRBJ1-5, with 8 positions matching TRBD1. The CDR3 has 15 residues. Losses at the gene ends were 4 bases for V and 8 bases for J; bases not matched to a gene: 10. Germline lookup yields CDR1 MGHRA and CDR2 YSYEKL. The CDR3: CASSLQWDRREPQHF. The CDR3 bases are TGCGCCAGCAGCCTCCAATGGGACAGGAGGGAGCCCCAGCATTTT.

The rearrangement joins TRBV9 to TRBJ2-1; TRBD2 matches 11 bases. Germline V lookup: CDR1 SGDLS, CDR2 YYNGEE. The V gene end was trimmed by 4 bases and the J gene end by 7 bases; junction bases not matched to a gene: 7. The CDR3 runs 15 residues. The CDR3 reads CASSFSGGGVNEQFF. The CDR3 DNA follows: TGTGCCAGCAGCTTTAGCGGGGGGGGGGTAAATGAGCAGTTCTTC.

In this sample, this clonotype turned up many times. This chain connects TRBV7-6 to TRBJ2-7; 10 bases fit TRBD1. Per the germline V gene, CDR1 is SGHVS and CDR2 is FNYEAQ. Germline trimming cut 5 bases from V and 2 bases from J; bases unmatched to any gene: 6. The CDR3 covers 15 residues. Here the CDR3 DNA reads TGTGCCAGCAGCCCCGGGACAGGGGTCCCCTACGAGCAGTACGTC. Translation: CASSPGTGVPYEQYV.

The chain uses TRBV6-2 or TRBV6-3 and TRBJ2-1; 8 bases are a match to TRBD2. Germline V gene data show CDR1 as MNHEY and CDR2 as SVGEGT. V dropped 7 bases and J dropped 6; count of bases not matched to a gene: 11. This CDR3 is built from 15 residues. The CDR3 DNA reads as TGTGCCAGCAAGTTCACGGGGGGGCTGGCCAATGAGCAGTTCTTC. It encodes CASKFTGGLANEQFF.

The chain links TRBV6-2 or TRBV6-3 to TRBJ2-2, with 8 bases that match TRBD1. This CDR3 has 18 amino acids. The junction had 10 bases not matched to a gene; V was cut back by 4 bases and J by 0 bases. Germline V gives CDR1 MNHEY, CDR2 SVGEGT. CDR3 DNA sequence: TGTGCCAGCAGTTCAGGGGGCGCCCATTCGCCGAACACCGGGGAGCTGTTTTTT. Its translation is CASSSGGAHSPNTGELFF.

This clonotype was seen a handful of times. The rearrangement links TRBV5-5 to TRBJ1-5, with 7 bases fitting TRBD1. Per the germline V gene, CDR1 is SGHKS and CDR2 is YYEKEE (reference sequence). The CDR3 spans 16 residues. The ends lost 3 bases at V and 0 bases at J; junction bases unmatched: 6. As DNA, the CDR3 is TGTGCCAGCAGCTCGAGGGGGCCGGGTAGCAATCAGCCCCAGCATTTT. It yields the protein CASSSRGPGSNQPQHF.